Listed below are T cell receptor beta chains from one sample, sequenced in a study of blood T cell repertoires in COVID-19. Sequencing was performed with immunoSEQ multiplex PCR; in TCRdb, only in-frame clones are kept and a portion is missing. This repertoire shows around 81,000 clones, approximately 88% found once; its top ten account for about 7%. The sample was peripheral blood. The receptor set was obtained from an older man with acute or convalescent COVID-19. Each CDR3 is given with its conserved first and last residue. Fields, in order: D gene, V gene, CDR3 length, J gene, CDR3 protein. The D gene is left open where the match is weak.

>NA|TRBV6-5|14|TRBJ1-2
CASSSGTSSYGYTF
>NA|TRBV5-8|16|TRBJ1-2
CASSLGQRGMFYGYTF
>TRBD1|TRBV12-5|20|TRBJ1-5
CASGLGDAGDRGRPNQPQHF
>TRBD1|TRBV3-1/TRBV3-2|15|TRBJ1-3
CASSQGGGKRNTIYF
>NA|TRBV2|15|TRBJ1-2
CASTPNRGPAGGYTF
>TRBD1|TRBV2|14|TRBJ2-3
CASRWDRDTDTQYF
>TRBD1|TRBV18|18|TRBJ1-2
CASSPLGTGVSLVYGYTF
>NA|TRBV7-3|13|TRBJ1-5
CASSQAVGRPQHF
>TRBD1|TRBV6-5|13|TRBJ1-5
CASSRQGGQPQHF
>NA|TRBV18|15|TRBJ1-1
CASSPGAQTYTEAFF
>TRBD2|TRBV3-1/TRBV3-2|14|TRBJ2-7
CASSLAGGSNEQYF
>TRBD1|TRBV18|13|TRBJ1-5
CASSWTGNQPQHF
>NA|TRBV3-1/TRBV3-2|14|TRBJ1-2
CASSQDPGLVRYTF
>TRBD2|TRBV6-5|15|TRBJ2-7
CASSLRGVFFDEQYF
>NA|TRBV25-1|12|TRBJ1-1
CASSEGGTEAFF
>NA|TRBV20-1|19|TRBJ1-5
CSASSAQGRFSDGNQPQHF
>NA|TRBV10-3|14|TRBJ1-2
CAISEPRANYGYTF
>NA|TRBV4-1|15|TRBJ2-7
CASSQDITAAYEQYF
>TRBD1|TRBV5-1|13|TRBJ1-2
CASSLRQGVGYTF
>TRBD1|TRBV18|18|TRBJ1-2
CASSPYTGTGFASTGYTF
>TRBD1|TRBV18|17|TRBJ1-2
CASSPLRDSGSNYGYTF
>NA|TRBV10-1|13|TRBJ1-5
CASSEGPGAAQHF
>TRBD1|TRBV24-1|14|TRBJ2-1
CATSDSGGRNEQFF
>TRBD1|TRBV5-4|16|TRBJ1-3
CASSRQQGNSGNTIYF
>NA|TRBV15|16|TRBJ1-4
CATSRDWATTNEKLFF
>TRBD2|TRBV5-4|16|TRBJ2-3
CASSLDSGSGEDTQYF
>NA|TRBV3-1/TRBV3-2|13|TRBJ1-2
CASSQAGNYGYTF
>TRBD2|TRBV7-9|16|TRBJ2-2
CASSLALGRVGGELFF
>TRBD1|TRBV2|16|TRBJ1-3
CASSEGIGQARNTIYF
>TRBD1|TRBV19|15|TRBJ1-5
CASSTGQGAAQPQHF
>TRBD1|TRBV6-2/TRBV6-3|18|TRBJ2-1
CASSHHAGTGDSYNEQFF
>NA|TRBV29-1|14|TRBJ2-1
CSVEGRGARYEQFF
>NA|TRBV5-5|14|TRBJ1-2
CASSRGVENYGYTF
>NA|TRBV7-9|14|TRBJ2-7
CASSLQGGRAEQYF
>TRBD1|TRBV18|15|TRBJ2-3
CASSLYGTGGNTQYF
>TRBD2|TRBV5-5|15|TRBJ2-3
CASRAAGTSPDTQYF
>TRBD1|TRBV5-6|15|TRBJ1-2
CASSLRTGSSYGYTF
>TRBD1|TRBV3-1/TRBV3-2|15|TRBJ1-5
CASSPGQDSNQPQHF
>NA|TRBV19|13|TRBJ2-7
CASTGQTAGEQYF
>NA|TRBV28|15|TRBJ2-3
CASTARRGAVGTQYF
>NA|TRBV19|15|TRBJ1-2
CASSIVRQALDGYTF
>NA|TRBV18|13|TRBJ2-5
CASSRGVVETQYF
>NA|TRBV21-1|9|TRBJ2-3
CATKRTGDF
>TRBD2|TRBV5-1|19|TRBJ2-5
CASSPGQELLAGVQETQYF
>TRBD1|TRBV7-2|15|TRBJ2-3
CASSLTGAPTDTQYF